Detailed here is one T cell receptor beta chain. The data derive from a study of shared clonotypes between healthy human individuals. Method: immunoSEQ multiplex PCR; TCRdb's copy keeps in-frame clones and lacks some. The data contain more than 2,000,000 clones, approximately 94% of them singletons. The CDR3 extends over 13 amino acids. Trimming took 5 bases from V and 3 from J; bases not matched to a gene: 3. Germline V lookup: CDR1 SGHTA, CDR2 FQGNSA. This rearrangement joins TRBV7-2 to TRBJ1-1; 7 nucleotides line up with TRBD1. The sample consisted of naive CD4+ T cells sorted from blood. Noted subset: CD45RA+ positively selected. The TCR was taken from a man aged 18 to 30 in good health. This CDR3 is CASSMDRYTEAFF. The CDR3 nucleotides read TGTGCCAGCAGCATGGACAGGTACACTGAAGCTTTCTTT. The variable domain in full, completed from reference TRBV7-2 and TRBJ1-1, reads GAGVSQSPSNKVTEKGKDVELRCDPISGHTALYWYRQSLGQGLEFLIYFQGNSAPDKSGLPSDRFSAERTGGSVSTLTIQRTQQEDSAVYLCASSMDRYTEAFFGQGTRLTVV.